Listed below are T cell receptor beta chains from one sample, sequenced in a study of CD8 T cells in ankylosing spondylitis. TCRdb passed the 5' RACE reads through MiXCR, listing each CDR3 protein once. The sample has some 200,000 distinct CDR3 sequences; 9.5% to 15% are singletons. Sample: blood, either unsorted or a sorted T cell fraction (not recorded which). Receptors were obtained from a male donor with ankylosing spondylitis or in good health (not recorded which). Both conserved end residues are part of each CDR3. D genes are given only for firm matches. The listing skips clone size in some rows; elsewhere it reads once, few, many or a size class.

j_call d_call clone_size cdr3_length v_call cdr3_nt cdr3_aa
TRBJ1-1 . once 13 TRBV10-3 TGTGCCATCGGATCAGGGGATGGCACTGAAGCTTTCTTT CAIGSGDGTEAFF
TRBJ1-2 TRBD1 many 16 TRBV19 TGTGCCAGTAGTATGGGACAGGGGCTGATTAACTATGGCTACACCTTC CASSMGQGLINYGYTF
TRBJ2-1 . few 11 TRBV12-3/TRBV12-4 TGTGCCAGCAGTTTTGGGTTGGAGCAGTTCTTC CASSFGLEQFF
TRBJ2-1 TRBD2 . 19 TRBV11-2 TGTGCCAGCAGAGGACCGGGACTAGCGGGAGGGCCGGTTTTGGATGAGCAGTTCTTC CASRGPGLAGGPVLDEQFF
TRBJ2-3 . . 17 TRBV4-1 TGCGCCAGCAGCCAAGCTGACGGCGGGGCCACTCGAGATACGCAGTATTTT CASSQADGGATRDTQYF
TRBJ2-5 . few 15 TRBV11-2 TGTGCCAGCAGCCCGGAAGGGGGTGGGGGAGAGACCCAGTACTTC CASSPEGGGGETQYF
TRBJ2-5 . . 13 TRBV12-3/TRBV12-4 TGTGCCAGCAGTTTAGAGCTGGGGGAGACCCAGTACTTC CASSLELGETQYF
TRBJ2-3 TRBD1 few 17 TRBV20-1 TGCAGTGCCAAATCACCGGGACAGATGGTATGGACAGATACGCAGTATTTT CSAKSPGQMVWTDTQYF
TRBJ2-3 . few 20 TRBV3-1 TGTGCCAGCAGCCAAGTCCTAGATATTACAGGCGCACTAGACACAGATACGCAGTATTTT CASSQVLDITGALDTDTQYF
TRBJ2-3 . . 14 TRBV5-6 TGTGCCAGCAGCTTGGCCCATTACCCCGACGGTCAGTATTTT CASSLAHYPDGQYF
TRBJ1-1 . . 14 TRBV18 TGTGCCAGCTCACCACTGGGGGAGGGCACTGAAGCTTTCTTT CASSPLGEGTEAFF
TRBJ1-5 TRBD1 few 14 TRBV2 TGTGCCAGCAGCATTGGGACAGGGGCTCAGCCCCAGCATTTT CASSIGTGAQPQHF
TRBJ2-1 TRBD2 . 15 TRBV5-6 TGTGCCAGCAGTCATAGCGGGGGCCGCTACAATGAGCAGTTCTTC CASSHSGGRYNEQFF
TRBJ1-2 . . 13 TRBV15 TGTGCCACCAGCACGGGCAGGGCGGTTGGCTACACCTTC CATSTGRAVGYTF
TRBJ1-1 TRBD1 few 16 TRBV4-1 TGCGCCAGCAGCCAAGGACAGGGGGAGGTGAACACTGAAGCTTTCTTT CASSQGQGEVNTEAFF
TRBJ2-7 . . 14 TRBV5-1 TGCGCCAGCAGCTTCAGTCAGGGAGACTACGAGCAGTACTTC CASSFSQGDYEQYF
TRBJ1-5 . . 18 TRBV4-1 TGCGCCAGCAGCCAAGAAACGGGGGGGTTTTATAGCAATCAGCCCCAGCATTTT CASSQETGGFYSNQPQHF
TRBJ2-7 . . 13 TRBV19 TGTGCCAGTAGTATGGTCCCAGCGATCGAGCAGTACTTC CASSMVPAIEQYF
TRBJ1-5 . many 13 TRBV27 TGTGCCAGCAGCACGGATAGCAATCAGCCCCAGCATTTT CASSTDSNQPQHF
TRBJ2-7 . few 13 TRBV5-1 TGCGCCAGCAGCTGGGGCGGCATGGACGAGCAGTACTTC CASSWGGMDEQYF
TRBJ2-7 TRBD2 many 16 TRBV10-3 TGTGCCATCAGTGAGGGAAGGACTAGCGGTTCCTACGAGCAGTACTTC CAISEGRTSGSYEQYF
TRBJ2-1 . . 15 TRBV12-3/TRBV12-4 TGTGCCAGCAGTCTCGGCCCCCGCTCCTACAATGAGCAGTTCTTC CASSLGPRSYNEQFF
TRBJ2-1 TRBD2 many 14 TRBV27 TGTGCCAGCAGTTTGTTAGCGGGGGTTAATGAGCAGTTCTTC CASSLLAGVNEQFF
TRBJ2-3 . few 16 TRBV9 TGTGCCAGCAGCGTAGGTGGGGGGCTAGGCACAGATACGCAGTATTTT CASSVGGGLGTDTQYF
TRBJ2-3 . few 14 TRBV12-3/TRBV12-4 TGTGCCAGCTCACCTTCCGCTAGCACAGATACGCAGTATTTT CASSPSASTDTQYF
TRBJ2-7 TRBD1 many 14 TRBV5-1 TGCGCCAGCAGCTTGGTGGGACAGAACTACGAGCAGTACTTC CASSLVGQNYEQYF
TRBJ1-2 . . 17 TRBV4-1 TGCGCCAGCAGCCAAGAGGAATACGACAGTTACGATTATGGCTACACCTTC CASSQEEYDSYDYGYTF
TRBJ2-4 . . 16 TRBV4-2 TGTGCCAGCAGCCAGACATCTTATGAAACCAAAAACATTCAGTACTTC CASSQTSYETKNIQYF
TRBJ2-2 . few 17 TRBV2 TGTGCCAGCAGTGATTACCCAGGGACACCGAACACCGGGGAGCTGTTTTTT CASSDYPGTPNTGELFF
TRBJ2-5 . few 15 TRBV2 TGTGCCAGCAGCACCTTGGGACGGATCCAAGAGACCCAGTACTTC CASSTLGRIQETQYF
TRBJ2-2 . few 12 TRBV12-3/TRBV12-4 TGTGCCAGCAGTTTTTTGATCGGGGAGCTGTTTTTT CASSFLIGELFF
TRBJ2-7 . . 14 TRBV7-8 TGTGCCAGCAGCCTAACAGGGATGAGCTACGAGCAGTACTTC CASSLTGMSYEQYF
TRBJ2-2 . few 13 TRBV24-1 TGTGCCACCAGTGATTTGAGGGCAGGGGAGCTGTTTTTT CATSDLRAGELFF
TRBJ1-1 TRBD1 . 10 TRBV20-1 TGCAGTGTGGACAGGGGAAGGGCTTTCTTT CSVDRGRAFF
TRBJ1-2 . many 13 TRBV7-9 TGTGCCAGCAGCTTAGAGAAAACCTATGGCTACACCTTC CASSLEKTYGYTF
TRBJ2-5 TRBD2 . 15 TRBV4-1 TGCGCCAGCAGCCTGGGACTAGCGGGAGCCGAGACCCAGTACTTC CASSLGLAGAETQYF
TRBJ2-3 . . 16 TRBV5-1 TGCGCCAGCAGCTTGGGTAGTAGCTCCCTTACAGATACGCAGTATTTT CASSLGSSSLTDTQYF
TRBJ2-3 . . 12 TRBV4-1 TGCGCCAGCAGCCAGCTAGCAGATACGCAGTATTTT CASSQLADTQYF
TRBJ2-7 . few 14 TRBV7-9 TGTGCCAGCAGCCCCCCGGACAGCTCCTACGAGCAGTACTTC CASSPPDSSYEQYF
TRBJ2-1 . few 15 TRBV12-3/TRBV12-4 TGTGCCAGCAGTTTTTGGGCGAGCTCCTACAATGAGCAGTTCTTC CASSFWASSYNEQFF
TRBJ2-1 TRBD2 few 15 TRBV2 TGTGCCAGCAGAATGTTAGCGGGCGCTATCGATGAGCAGTTCTTC CASRMLAGAIDEQFF
TRBJ2-5 . . 11 TRBV12-5 TGTGCTAGTGGCTCAGAAGAGACCCAGTACTTC CASGSEETQYF
TRBJ2-7 TRBD2 many 17 TRBV27 TGTGCCAGCAGTCCTCCTCGGACTAGCGGGAGAGGGTACGAGCAGTACTTC CASSPPRTSGRGYEQYF
TRBJ2-2 . few 11 TRBV10-3 TGTGCCATCAGTGAGTCGGGGGAGCTGTTTTTT CAISESGELFF
TRBJ2-7 TRBD1 many 11 TRBV29-1 TGCAGCGTGGGGACAGAGTACGAGCAGTACTTC CSVGTEYEQYF
TRBJ2-1 . few 16 TRBV2 TGTGCCAGCAGCCTACTCGGGCTAAGAGGCCACAATGAGCAGTTCTTC CASSLLGLRGHNEQFF